This T cell receptor beta chain was observed in a study of shared clonotypes between healthy human individuals. This clone has more than one count but fewer than ten. The germline V gene has CDR1 SGDLS and CDR2 YYNGEE. This CDR3 has 14 residues. V gave up 0 bases and J gave up 6 bases, with 11 bases separating them. Some clones are missing from TCRdb's copy, which holds only in-frame ones; the method was immunoSEQ multiplex PCR. This table has about 99,000 clones, about half appearing once. This clonotype originated in a middle-aged woman in good health. Some clones in this sample may be carry-over from other donors' samples. Sequencing was done on a sample of PBMCs. The chain is built from TRBV9 and TRBJ2-3; D ambiguous. The CDR3 spells CASSVVPNGDTQYF. In DNA, the CDR3 is TGTGCCAGCAGCGTAGTCCCCAACGGGGATACGCAGTATTTT.